Described below is a single T cell receptor beta chain sequence and its context. This sequence may be a read error, since a much larger clone differs from it by one base. Researchers made TCR beta libraries by using iRepertoire HTBI primers and running Arm-PCR on CDR3 regions. TCRdb re-called the multiplex PCR reads through MiXCR, storing one row per CDR3 protein. This repertoire shows 600,000 to 650,000 distinct CDR3 sequences, about 16% found once; its top ten account for around a sixth. There are 15 residues in the CDR3. The germline V and J ends were trimmed by 0 bases and 9 bases, with 15 bases remaining between them. Germline assignment: CDR1 MNHEY and CDR2 SVGAGI. The entry originates in a study of regulatory T cells in long-lasting Graves disease. Time point meaning: newly diagnosed GD, antithyroid drugs for less than 3 months. The authors made the TCR library using RNA they extracted from PBMCs.

The sample was also reused in another study, on T cells in Graves' hyperthyroidism and ophthalmopathy. That work contributes: Researchers ran a first-round RT-PCR on the TCR CDR3 using the HTBI primer set.

This receptor was identified in a woman in her 30s with Graves disease. Specimen: peripheral blood mononuclear cells (PBMCs), collected at new diagnosis, from a patient treated with antithyroid drugs. The J gene is TRBJ1-5, the V gene TRBV6-5; weak D call: TRBD1 (6 bases). CDR3 coding DNA: TGTGCCAGCAGTTACTCGGGGGCGGGTCGGGCGCCCCAGCATTTT. This gives the protein CASSYSGAGRAPQHF.